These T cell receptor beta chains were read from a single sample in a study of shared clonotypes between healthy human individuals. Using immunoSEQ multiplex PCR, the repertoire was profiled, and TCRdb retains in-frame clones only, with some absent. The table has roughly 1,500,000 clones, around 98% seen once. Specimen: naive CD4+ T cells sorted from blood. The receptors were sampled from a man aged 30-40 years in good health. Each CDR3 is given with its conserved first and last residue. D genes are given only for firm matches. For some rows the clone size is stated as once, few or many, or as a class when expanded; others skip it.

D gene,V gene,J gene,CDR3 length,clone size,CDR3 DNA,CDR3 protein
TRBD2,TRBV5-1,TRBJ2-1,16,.,TGCGCCAGCAGCTTGGAAGGACTAGCGGACTACAATGAGCAGTTCTTC,CASSLEGLADYNEQFF
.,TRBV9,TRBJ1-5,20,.,TGTGCCATCAGTTGGTTAGAGCTTTTTCCCAGCCGAGACCTTAATCAGCCCCAGCATTTT,CAISWLELFPSRDLNQPQHF
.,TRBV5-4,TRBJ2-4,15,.,TGTGCCAGCAGCTTGGCGGGATTTGTCAAAAACATTCAGTACTTC,CASSLAGFVKNIQYF
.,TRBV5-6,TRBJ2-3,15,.,TGTGCCAGCAGCCAGGGACTGACTAGCACAGATACGCAGTATTTT,CASSQGLTSTDTQYF
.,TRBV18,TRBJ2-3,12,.,TGTGCCAGCTCGCTATCTGAAAATACGCAGTATTTT,CASSLSENTQYF
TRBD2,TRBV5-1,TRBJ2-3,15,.,TGCGCCAGCAGTTCAGCGGGAGGGTTGACAGATACGCAGTATTTT,CASSSAGGLTDTQYF
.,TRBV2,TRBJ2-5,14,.,TGTGCCAGCAGTGGGATGGACCCCGCTGAGACCCAGTACTTC,CASSGMDPAETQYF
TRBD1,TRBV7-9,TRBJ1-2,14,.,TGTGCCGCGACCTTTAGGGGGCAGGTCTATGGCTACACCTTC,CAATFRGQVYGYTF
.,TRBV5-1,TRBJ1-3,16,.,TGCGCCAGCAGCTCACTGGAGGCCCACTCTGGAAACACCATATATTTT,CASSSLEAHSGNTIYF
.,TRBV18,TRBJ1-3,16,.,TGTGCCAGCTCACCACGGGACGGGAGATCTGGAAACACCATATATTTT,CASSPRDGRSGNTIYF
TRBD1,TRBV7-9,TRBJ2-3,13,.,TGTGCCAGCAGCTTGACAGGGTTAGATACGCAGTATTTT,CASSLTGLDTQYF
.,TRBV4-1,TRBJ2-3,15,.,TGCGCCAGCAGCCGAACACTTGCCGGGAGAGATACGCAGTATTTT,CASSRTLAGRDTQYF
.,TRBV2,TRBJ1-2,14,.,TGTGCCAGCAGTGAATGGGGGACGTCCTATGGCTACACCTTC,CASSEWGTSYGYTF
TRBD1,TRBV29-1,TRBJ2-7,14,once,TGCAGCGTTAATTGGTTAGGGACAGGGAACGAGCAGTACTTC,CSVNWLGTGNEQYF
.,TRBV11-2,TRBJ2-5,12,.,TGTGCCAGCAGCCCACTTGGAGAGACCCAGTACTTC,CASSPLGETQYF
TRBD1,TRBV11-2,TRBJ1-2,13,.,TGTGCCAGCAGCTTAGGGGGACAGGATGGCTACACCTTC,CASSLGGQDGYTF
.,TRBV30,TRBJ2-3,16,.,TGTGCCTGGGGTGCCTATAGGACAGTGAGCACAGATACGCAGTATTTT,CAWGAYRTVSTDTQYF
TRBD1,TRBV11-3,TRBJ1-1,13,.,TGTGCCAGCAGCTTGGACAGGGCAACTGAAGCTTTCTTT,CASSLDRATEAFF
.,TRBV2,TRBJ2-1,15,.,TGTGCCAGCATCTTAGGCAAAGTAACCTACAATGAGCAGTTCTTC,CASILGKVTYNEQFF
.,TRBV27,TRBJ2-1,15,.,TGTGCCAGCAGTCAATGGGGGGGCGTCTACAATGAGCAGTTCTTC,CASSQWGGVYNEQFF
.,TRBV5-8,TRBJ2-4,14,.,TGTGCCAGCATTACGAGTCTAGCCAAAAACATTCAGTACTTC,CASITSLAKNIQYF
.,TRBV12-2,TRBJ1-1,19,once,TGTGCAAGTCGCCCACTTAGTGGGGGGCGGAGAGGGCGGAACACTGAAGCTTTCTTT,CASRPLSGGRRGRNTEAFF
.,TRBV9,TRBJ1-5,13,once,TGTGCCAGCAGCGTAGGCAGTAATCAGCCCCAGCATTTT,CASSVGSNQPQHF
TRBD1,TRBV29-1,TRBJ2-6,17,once,TGCAGCGTTACGTCCCAGGGGGAACCCTCTGGGGCCAACGTCCTGACTTTC,CSVTSQGEPSGANVLTF
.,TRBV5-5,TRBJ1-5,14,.,TGTGCCAGCAGCTTGGCCGGCGGGGGTCAGCCCCAGCATTTT,CASSLAGGGQPQHF
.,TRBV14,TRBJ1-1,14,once,TGTGCCAGCAGCAACAGGGACACGACCACTGAAGCTTTCTTT,CASSNRDTTTEAFF